This T cell receptor beta chain stems from a study of T-cell memory formation after mild COVID-19 (dated by TCRdb to about 2021). For context, the study as a whole: TCR sequence clusters from the two donors were found to be largely donor specific. Two young, previously healthy adult volunteers, one female and one male, were included in the cohort. In a couple of donors, T-cell clones that expanded and contracted after mild COVID-19 were tracked by sequencing TCRalpha and TCRbeta repertoires over time. The investigation overall reported the following: From day 15 to 85, contracting clones showed balanced CD4/CD8 phenotypes, whereas a second wave of clones that expanded from day 15 to 37 leaned towards CD4+. Whether the second-wave clones peaking on day 37 were SARS-CoV-2 specific was not confirmed. Contracting CD4+ clones were found mainly in CM and EM memory subsets, while CD8+ clones were enriched in EMRA. The study included only a couple of mild cases, and larger cohorts that include severe cases with pre-infection samples were judged to be necessary. Some responding clones were detected in pre-infection memory, suggesting pre-existing cross-reactive memory T cells joined the SARS-CoV-2 response.

This clonotype was seen more than once but under ten times. Its antigen has not been determined. No clone much larger than this one lies a single base away; base qualities are absent. Inclusive of the bounding cysteine and phenylalanine, the CDR3 is 16 residues long. The kept DNA is CDR3 alone, 48 bases in frame from the first base. This sample was sequenced with an Illumina NovaSeq 6000. cDNA libraries for TCRalpha and TCRbeta were prepared by 5'RACE using constant-segment primers, with sample barcodes and unique molecular identifiers added. Trizol reagent was used to extract RNA from every sample. Library amplification was performed in two PCR steps, and a second sample barcode and Illumina TruSeq adapters were introduced in the second step. Libraries were sequenced on an Illumina NovaSeq with 2 x 150 bp paired-end reads. In the original analysis: Reads were demultiplexed and collapsed into UMI-guided consensus sequences with migec v1.2.7. With mixcr v2.1.11, UMI consensuses were aligned to TRA and TRB V and J templates and assembled into clonotypes. A clonotype was counted as expanded or contracted only when both edgeR and NoisET called the clonotype significant, with the noise models trained on biological replicates. edgeR calls used a false discovery rate-adjusted p below 0.01 and a log2 fold-change threshold of 1. As an exploratory analysis of dynamics, PCA with hierarchical clustering was applied to max-normalized trajectories of the 1000 most abundant clonotypes. The CD4 or CD8 phenotype of responding clones was assigned using the separately sequenced CD4+ and CD8+ repertoires. TCRdb trimmed the raw reads at Q25, called clones with MiXCR and kept productive beta chains. Identical CDR3 protein sequences are pooled into one entry, listed with their most common genes and DNA. For this entry, the V and J calls and clone size follow TCRdb and not the study's own pipeline. The sample yields around 450,000 distinct CDR3 sequences; 15% to 20% were counted once. Around 8% of the sample is in the top ten clones.

Ficoll-Paque density gradient centrifugation was used to isolate PBMCs. The sequence links TRBV21-1 to TRBJ2-4. TRBV21-1 is designated a pseudogene. The sample comprised PBMCs or a T cell subset sorted from them (not recorded which). The receptor was isolated from an adult woman who had mild COVID-19 (a few samples of this study predate the infection). The sample titles of this study are shuffled in the database, so cell type and time point are left out; the donor was told from shared clones. The CDR3 in this case is CASSIPTWITPNIQYF. The DNA sequence follows: TGTGCCAGCAGCATACCTACGTGGATAACCCCGAACATTCAGTACTTC.